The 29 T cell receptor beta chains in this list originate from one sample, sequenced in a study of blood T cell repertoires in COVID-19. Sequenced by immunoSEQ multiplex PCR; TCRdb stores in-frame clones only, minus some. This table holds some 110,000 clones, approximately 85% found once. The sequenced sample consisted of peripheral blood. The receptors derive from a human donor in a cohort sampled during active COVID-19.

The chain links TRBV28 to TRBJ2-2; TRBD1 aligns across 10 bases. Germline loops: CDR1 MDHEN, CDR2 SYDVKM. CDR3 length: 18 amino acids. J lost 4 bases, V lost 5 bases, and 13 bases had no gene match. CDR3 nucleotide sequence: TGTGCCAGCAGTGCAATGACAGGGGGCCTATCACCCACCGGGGAGCTGTTTTTT. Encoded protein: CASSAMTGGLSPTGELFF. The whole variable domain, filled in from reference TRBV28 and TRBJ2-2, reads DVKVTQSSRYLVKRTGEKVFLECVQDMDHENMFWYRQDPGLGLRLIYFSYDVKMKEKGDIPEGYSVSREKKERFSLILESASTNQTSMYLCASSAMTGGLSPTGELFFGEGSRLTVL.

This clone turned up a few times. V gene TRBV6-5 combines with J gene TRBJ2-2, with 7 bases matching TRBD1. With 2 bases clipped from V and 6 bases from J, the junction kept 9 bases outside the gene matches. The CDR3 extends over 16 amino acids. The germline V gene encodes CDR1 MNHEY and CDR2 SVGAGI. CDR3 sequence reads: CASSYTGFTGAGELFF. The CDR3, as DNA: TGTGCCAGCAGTTACACGGGGTTTACAGGGGCCGGGGAGCTGTTTTTT.

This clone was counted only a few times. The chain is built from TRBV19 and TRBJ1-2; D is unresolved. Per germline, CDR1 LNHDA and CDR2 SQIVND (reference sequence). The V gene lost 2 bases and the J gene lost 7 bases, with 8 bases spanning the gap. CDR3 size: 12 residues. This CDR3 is CASSISPSGYTF. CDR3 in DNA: TGTGCCAGTAGTATATCGCCTAGTGGCTACACCTTC.

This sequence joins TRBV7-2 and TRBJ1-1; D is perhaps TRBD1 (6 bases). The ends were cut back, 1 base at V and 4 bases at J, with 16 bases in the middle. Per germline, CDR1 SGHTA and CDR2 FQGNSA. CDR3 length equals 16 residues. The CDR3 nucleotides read TGTGCCAGCAGCTTAGTGAAAAGGGGGTTGGGCACTGAAGCTTTCTTT. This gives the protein CASSLVKRGLGTEAFF.

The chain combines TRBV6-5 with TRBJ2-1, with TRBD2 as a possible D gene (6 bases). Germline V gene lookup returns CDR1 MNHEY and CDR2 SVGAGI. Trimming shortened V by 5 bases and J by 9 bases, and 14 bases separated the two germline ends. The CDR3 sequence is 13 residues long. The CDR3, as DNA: TGTGCCAGCAGTCAAACGGGACTCCGTGAGCAGTTCTTC. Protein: CASSQTGLREQFF.

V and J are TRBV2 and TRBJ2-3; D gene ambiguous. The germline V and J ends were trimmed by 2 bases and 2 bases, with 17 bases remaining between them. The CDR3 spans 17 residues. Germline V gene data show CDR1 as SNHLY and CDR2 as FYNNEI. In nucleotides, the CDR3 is TGTGCCAGCAGTGAAAATCAGGCCTCCCGCCTCACAGATACGCAGTATTTT. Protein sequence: CASSENQASRLTDTQYF.

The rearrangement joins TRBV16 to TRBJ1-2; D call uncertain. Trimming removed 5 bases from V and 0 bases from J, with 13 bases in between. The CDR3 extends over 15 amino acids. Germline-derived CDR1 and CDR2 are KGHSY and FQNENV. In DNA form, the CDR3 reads TGTGCCAGCAGCGGGTACAGTAGTACTAACTATGGCTACACCTTC. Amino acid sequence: CASSGYSSTNYGYTF.

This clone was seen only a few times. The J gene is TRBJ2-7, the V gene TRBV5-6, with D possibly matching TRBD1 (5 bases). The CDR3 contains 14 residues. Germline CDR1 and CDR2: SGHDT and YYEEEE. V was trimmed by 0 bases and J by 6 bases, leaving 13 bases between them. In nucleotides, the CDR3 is TGTGCCAGCAGCTTGGTGGGGCGGACGCGCGAGCAGTACTTC. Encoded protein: CASSLVGRTREQYF.

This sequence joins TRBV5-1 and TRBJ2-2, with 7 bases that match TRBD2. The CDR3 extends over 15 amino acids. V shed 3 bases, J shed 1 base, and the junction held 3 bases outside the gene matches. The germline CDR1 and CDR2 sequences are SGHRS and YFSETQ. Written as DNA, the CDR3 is TGCGCCAGCAGCTACGCTAGCGGGAACACCGGGGAGCTGTTTTTT. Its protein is CASSYASGNTGELFF.

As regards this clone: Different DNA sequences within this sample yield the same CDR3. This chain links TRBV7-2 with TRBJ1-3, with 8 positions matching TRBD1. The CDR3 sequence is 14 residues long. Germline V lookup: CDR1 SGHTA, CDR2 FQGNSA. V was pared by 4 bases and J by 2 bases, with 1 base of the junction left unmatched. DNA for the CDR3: TGTGCCAGCAGCTCGACAGGGGCTGGAAACACCATATATTTT. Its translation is CASSSTGAGNTIYF.

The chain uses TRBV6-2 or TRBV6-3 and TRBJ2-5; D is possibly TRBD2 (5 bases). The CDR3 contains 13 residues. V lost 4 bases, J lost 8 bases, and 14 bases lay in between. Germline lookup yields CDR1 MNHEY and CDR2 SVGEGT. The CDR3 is CASSSGKRATQYF. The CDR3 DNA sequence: TGTGCCAGCAGTTCCGGGAAGAGAGCAACCCAGTACTTC.

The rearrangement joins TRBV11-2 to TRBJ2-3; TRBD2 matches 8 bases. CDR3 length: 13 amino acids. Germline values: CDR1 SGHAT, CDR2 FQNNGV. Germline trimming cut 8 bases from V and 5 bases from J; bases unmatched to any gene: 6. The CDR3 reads CASSGTRGDTQYF. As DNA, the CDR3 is TGTGCCAGCTCCGGGACTAGAGGAGATACGCAGTATTTT.

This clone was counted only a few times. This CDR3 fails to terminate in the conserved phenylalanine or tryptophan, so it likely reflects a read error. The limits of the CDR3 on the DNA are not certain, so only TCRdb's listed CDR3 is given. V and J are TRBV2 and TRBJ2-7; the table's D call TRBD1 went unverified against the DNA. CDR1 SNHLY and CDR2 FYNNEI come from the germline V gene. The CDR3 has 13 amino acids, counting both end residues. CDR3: CASSEENRTGWTL.

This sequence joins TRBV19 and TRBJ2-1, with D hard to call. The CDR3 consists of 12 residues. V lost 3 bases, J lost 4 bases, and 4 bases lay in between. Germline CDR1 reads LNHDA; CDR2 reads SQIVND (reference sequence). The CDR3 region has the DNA TGTGCCAGTAGTATCGTGTACAATGAGCAGTTCTTC. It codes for CASSIVYNEQFF.

CDR3 region: CASSLASGQNEQFF. Written as DNA, the CDR3 is TGTGCCAGCAGCTTAGCTAGCGGGCAGAATGAGCAGTTCTTC. This chain connects TRBV7-2 to TRBJ2-1; the match to TRBD2 covers 7 bases. Germline V CDR1 and CDR2: SGHTA, FQGNSA. The CDR3 covers 14 residues. The ends lost 0 bases at V and 7 bases at J; junction bases unmatched: 3.

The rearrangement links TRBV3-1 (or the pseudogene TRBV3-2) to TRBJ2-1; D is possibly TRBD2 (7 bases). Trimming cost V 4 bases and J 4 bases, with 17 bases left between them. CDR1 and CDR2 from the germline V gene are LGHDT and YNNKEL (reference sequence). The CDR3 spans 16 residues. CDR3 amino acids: CASSPQGLADYNEQFF. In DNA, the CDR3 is TGTGCCAGCAGCCCGCAGGGGCTAGCGGATTACAATGAGCAGTTCTTC.

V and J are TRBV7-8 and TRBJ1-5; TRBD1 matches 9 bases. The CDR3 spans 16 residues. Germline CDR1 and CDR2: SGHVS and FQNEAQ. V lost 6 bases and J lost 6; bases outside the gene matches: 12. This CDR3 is CASSLGGTGSVQPQHF. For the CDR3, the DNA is TGTGCCAGCAGTCTAGGCGGGACAGGGTCAGTTCAGCCCCAGCATTTT. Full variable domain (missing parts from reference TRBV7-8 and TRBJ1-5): GAGVSQSPRYKVAKRGQDVALRCDPISGHVSLFWYQQALGQGPEFLTYFQNEAQLDKSGLPSDRFFAERPEGSVSTLKIQRTQQEDSAVYLCASSLGGTGSVQPQHFGDGTRLSIL.

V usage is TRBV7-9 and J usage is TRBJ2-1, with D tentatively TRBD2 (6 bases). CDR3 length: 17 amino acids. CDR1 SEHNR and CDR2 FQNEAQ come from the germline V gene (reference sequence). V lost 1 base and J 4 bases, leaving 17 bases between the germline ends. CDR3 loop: CASSLGGSGTLYNEQFF. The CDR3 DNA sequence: TGTGCCAGCAGCTTAGGGGGTAGCGGCACTCTATACAATGAGCAGTTCTTC.

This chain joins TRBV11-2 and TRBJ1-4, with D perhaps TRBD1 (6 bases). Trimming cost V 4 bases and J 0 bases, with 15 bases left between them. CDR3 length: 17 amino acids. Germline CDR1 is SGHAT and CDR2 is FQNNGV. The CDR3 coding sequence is TGTGCCAGCAGCTCAAGGGCAGGGGCCCCAACTAATGAAAAACTGTTTTTT. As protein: CASSSRAGAPTNEKLFF.

The CDR3 DNA reads as TGTGCCAGCAGCTCCCCGGGACAGGGGCCGGAGGGCACTGAAGCTTTCTTT. Encoded protein: CASSSPGQGPEGTEAFF. The J gene is TRBJ1-1, the V gene TRBV28; 10 nucleotides agree with TRBD1. The trim removed 6 bases at V and 4 bases at J, leaving 14 bases unmatched. There are 17 residues in the CDR3. Germline V CDR1 and CDR2: MDHEN, SYDVKM. Full variable domain (remainder filled in from reference TRBV28 and TRBJ1-1): DVKVTQSSRYLVKRTGEKVFLECVQDMDHENMFWYRQDPGLGLRLIYFSYDVKMKEKGDIPEGYSVSREKKERFSLILESASTNQTSMYLCASSSPGQGPEGTEAFFGQGTRLTVV.

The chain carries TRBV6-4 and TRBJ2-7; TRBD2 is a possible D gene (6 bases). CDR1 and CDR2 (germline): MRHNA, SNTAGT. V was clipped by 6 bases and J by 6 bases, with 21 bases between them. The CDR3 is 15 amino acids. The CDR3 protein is CASREGPRAGTEQYF. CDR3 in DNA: TGTGCCAGCAGGGAGGGGCCCCGCGCTGGTACCGAGCAGTACTTC.

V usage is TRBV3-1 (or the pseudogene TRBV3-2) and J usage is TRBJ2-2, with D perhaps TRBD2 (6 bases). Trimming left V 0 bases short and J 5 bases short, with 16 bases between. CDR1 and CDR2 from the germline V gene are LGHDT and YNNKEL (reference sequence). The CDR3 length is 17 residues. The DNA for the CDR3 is TGTGCCAGCAGCCAAGATCGAAGGACGGAGGGGACCGGGGAGCTGTTTTTT. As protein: CASSQDRRTEGTGELFF.

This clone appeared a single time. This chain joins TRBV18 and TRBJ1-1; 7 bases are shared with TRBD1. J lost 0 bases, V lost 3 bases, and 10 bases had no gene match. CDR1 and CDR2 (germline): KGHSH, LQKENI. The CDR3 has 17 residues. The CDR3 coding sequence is TGTGCCAGCTCACCGGACAGGACTGGGACCTTGAACACTGAAGCTTTCTTT. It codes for CASSPDRTGTLNTEAFF.

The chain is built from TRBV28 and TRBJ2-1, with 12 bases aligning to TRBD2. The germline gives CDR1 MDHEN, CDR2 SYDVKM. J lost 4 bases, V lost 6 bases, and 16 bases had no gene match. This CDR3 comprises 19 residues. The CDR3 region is CASSLAAPRLAGEYNEQFF. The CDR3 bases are TGTGCCAGCAGCCTAGCGGCCCCTAGACTAGCGGGGGAATACAATGAGCAGTTCTTC.

The CDR3 nucleotides read TGCGCCAGCAGCTTGTTCGGCGGAACAGAGACCCAGTACTTC. Translating it yields CASSLFGGTETQYF. The rearrangement uses TRBV5-1 and TRBJ2-5, with D unresolved. This CDR3 spans 14 amino acids. Germline CDR1 and CDR2: SGHRS and YFSETQ. The V gene lost 1 base and the J gene lost 4 bases, with 11 bases spanning the gap.

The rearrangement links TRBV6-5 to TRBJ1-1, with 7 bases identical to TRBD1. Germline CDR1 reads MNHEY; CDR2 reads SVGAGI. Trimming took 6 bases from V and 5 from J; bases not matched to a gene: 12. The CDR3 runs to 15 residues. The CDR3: CASSSDRVQETEAFF. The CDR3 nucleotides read TGTGCCAGCAGCTCAGACAGGGTACAGGAAACTGAAGCTTTCTTT.

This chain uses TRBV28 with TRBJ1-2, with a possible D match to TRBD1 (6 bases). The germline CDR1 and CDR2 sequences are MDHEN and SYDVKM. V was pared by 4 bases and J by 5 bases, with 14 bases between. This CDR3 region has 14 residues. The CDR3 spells CASSSTGLSYGYTF. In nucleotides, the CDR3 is TGTGCCAGCAGTTCTACAGGGTTGAGTTATGGCTACACCTTC.

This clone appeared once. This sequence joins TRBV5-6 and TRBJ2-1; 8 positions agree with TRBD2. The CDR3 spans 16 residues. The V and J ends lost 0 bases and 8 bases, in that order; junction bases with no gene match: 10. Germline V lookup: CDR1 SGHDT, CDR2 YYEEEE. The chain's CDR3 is CASSLAGGAGVDEQFF. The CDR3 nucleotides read TGTGCCAGCAGCTTGGCTGGTGGAGCGGGAGTTGATGAGCAGTTCTTC.

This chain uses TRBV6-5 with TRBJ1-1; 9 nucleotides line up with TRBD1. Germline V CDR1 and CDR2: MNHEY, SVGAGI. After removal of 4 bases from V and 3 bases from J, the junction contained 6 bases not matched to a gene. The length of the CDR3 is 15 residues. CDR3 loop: CASSWHRQGDTEAFF. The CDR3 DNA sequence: TGTGCCAGCAGTTGGCACAGACAGGGGGACACTGAAGCTTTCTTT.